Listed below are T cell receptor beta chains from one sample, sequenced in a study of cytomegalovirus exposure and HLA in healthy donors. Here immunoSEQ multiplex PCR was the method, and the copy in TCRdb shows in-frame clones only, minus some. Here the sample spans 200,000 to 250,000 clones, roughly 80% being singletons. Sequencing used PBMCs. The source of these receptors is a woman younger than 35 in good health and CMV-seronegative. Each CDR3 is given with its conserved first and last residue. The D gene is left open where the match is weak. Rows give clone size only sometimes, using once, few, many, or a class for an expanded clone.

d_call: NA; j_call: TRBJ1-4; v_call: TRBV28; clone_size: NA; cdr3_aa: CASSFSSDTPDEKLFF; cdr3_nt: TGTGCCAGCAGTTTCTCCTCGGACACCCCGGATGAAAAACTGTTTTTT
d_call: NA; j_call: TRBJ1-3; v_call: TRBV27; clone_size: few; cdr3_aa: CASSLSYSGNTIYF; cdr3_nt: TGTGCCAGCAGTTTATCGTACTCTGGAAACACCATATATTTT
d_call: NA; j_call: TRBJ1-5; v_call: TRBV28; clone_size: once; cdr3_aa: CASSLPRSNQPQHF; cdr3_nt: TGTGCCAGCAGTTTACCCAGGAGCAATCAGCCCCAGCATTTT
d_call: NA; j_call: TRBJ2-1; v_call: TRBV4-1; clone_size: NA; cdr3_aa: CASRDTASSYNEQFF; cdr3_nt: TGCGCCAGCAGAGACACGGCCAGCTCCTACAATGAGCAGTTCTTC
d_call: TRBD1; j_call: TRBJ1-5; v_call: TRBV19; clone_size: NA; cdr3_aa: CASCLGQGYYSNQPQHF; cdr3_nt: TGTGCCAGTTGTCTGGGACAGGGGTACTATAGCAATCAGCCCCAGCATTTT
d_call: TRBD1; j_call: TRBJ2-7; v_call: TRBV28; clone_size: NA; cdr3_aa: CASSGQGGPGEQYF; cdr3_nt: TGTGCCAGCAGTGGACAGGGGGGGCCCGGCGAGCAGTACTTC
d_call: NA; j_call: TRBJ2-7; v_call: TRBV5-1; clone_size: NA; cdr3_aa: CASSPRGSEQYF; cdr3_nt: TGCGCCAGCAGCCCGCGGGGTTCCGAGCAGTACTTC
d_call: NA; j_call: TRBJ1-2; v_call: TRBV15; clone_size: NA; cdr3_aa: CATSRDQSGYTF; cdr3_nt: TGTGCCACCAGCAGAGATCAGAGTGGCTACACCTTC
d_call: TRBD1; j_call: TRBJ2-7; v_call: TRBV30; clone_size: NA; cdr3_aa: CAWSGWDRPYEQYF; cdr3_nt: TGTGCCTGGAGTGGATGGGACAGACCCTACGAGCAGTACTTC
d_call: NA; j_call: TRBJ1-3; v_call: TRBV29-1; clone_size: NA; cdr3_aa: CSVDRGRTGNTIYF; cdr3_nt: TGCAGCGTTGATCGGGGGCGAACTGGAAACACCATATATTTT
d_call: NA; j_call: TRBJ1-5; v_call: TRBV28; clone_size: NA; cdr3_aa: CASSFTRSQPQHF; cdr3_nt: TGTGCCAGCAGTTTTACAAGATCCCAGCCCCAGCATTTT
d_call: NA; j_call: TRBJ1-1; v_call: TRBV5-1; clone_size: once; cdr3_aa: CASRRGSANTEAFF; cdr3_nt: TGCGCCAGCAGAAGGGGCTCCGCAAACACTGAAGCTTTCTTT
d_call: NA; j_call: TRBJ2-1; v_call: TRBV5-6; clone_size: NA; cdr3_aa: CASSLGGGRVREQFF; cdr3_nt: TGTGCCAGCAGCTTGGGGGGCGGTAGGGTAAGGGAGCAGTTCTTC
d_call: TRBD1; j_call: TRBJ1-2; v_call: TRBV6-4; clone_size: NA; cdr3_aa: CASSENRDSPVYGYTF; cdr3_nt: TGTGCCAGCAGTGAAAATCGGGACAGTCCTGTCTATGGCTACACCTTC
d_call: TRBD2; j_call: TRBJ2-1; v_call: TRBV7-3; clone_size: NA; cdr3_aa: CASSSPLAGVDEQFF; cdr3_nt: TGTGCCAGCAGCTCCCCCCTAGCGGGGGTAGATGAGCAGTTCTTC
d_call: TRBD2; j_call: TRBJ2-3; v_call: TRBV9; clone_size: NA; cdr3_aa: CASSALAGGTTDTQYF; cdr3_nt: TGTGCCAGCAGCGCACTAGCGGGAGGTACCACAGATACGCAGTATTTT
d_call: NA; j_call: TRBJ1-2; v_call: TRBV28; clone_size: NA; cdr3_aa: CASSLQNYGYTF; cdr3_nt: TGTGCCAGCAGCCTTCAAAACTATGGCTACACCTTC
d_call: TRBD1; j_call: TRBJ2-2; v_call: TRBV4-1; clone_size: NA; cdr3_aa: CASSQPRVRDRENGELFF; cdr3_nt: TGCGCCAGCAGCCAACCCCGGGTTCGAGACAGGGAGAACGGGGAGCTGTTTTTT
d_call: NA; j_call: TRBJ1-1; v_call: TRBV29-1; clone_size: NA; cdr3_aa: CSVEGSANTEAFF; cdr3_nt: TGCAGCGTTGAAGGCTCCGCGAACACTGAAGCTTTCTTT
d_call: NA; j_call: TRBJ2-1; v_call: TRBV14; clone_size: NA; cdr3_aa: CASSPRINNEQFF; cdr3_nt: TGTGCCAGCAGCCCCCGAATAAACAATGAGCAGTTCTTC
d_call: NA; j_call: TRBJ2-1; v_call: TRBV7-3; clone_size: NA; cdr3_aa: CASSLGSAAYNEQFF; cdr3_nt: TGTGCCAGCAGCTTAGGCTCAGCGGCCTACAATGAGCAGTTCTTC
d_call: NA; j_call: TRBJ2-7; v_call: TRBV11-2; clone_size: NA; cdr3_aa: CASSLERGEQYF; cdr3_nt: TGTGCCAGCAGCTTAGAAAGGGGCGAGCAGTACTTC
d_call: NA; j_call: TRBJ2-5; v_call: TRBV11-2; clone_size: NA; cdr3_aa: CASSLDRQETQYF; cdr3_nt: TGTGCCAGCAGCTTAGACAGGCAAGAGACCCAGTACTTC
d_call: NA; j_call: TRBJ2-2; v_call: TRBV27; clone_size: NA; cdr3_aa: CASSSRGRRLGGELFF; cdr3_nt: TGTGCCAGCAGTTCACGAGGGAGGAGGTTAGGCGGGGAGCTGTTTTTT
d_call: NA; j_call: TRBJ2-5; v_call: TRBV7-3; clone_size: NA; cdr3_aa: CASSPPGSQETQYF; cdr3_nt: TGTGCCAGCAGCCCGCCGGGATCCCAAGAGACCCAGTACTTC
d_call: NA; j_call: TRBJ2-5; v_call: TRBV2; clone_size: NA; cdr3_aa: CASSEGRQETQYF; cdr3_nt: TGTGCCAGCAGTGAGGGGAGGCAAGAGACCCAGTACTTC
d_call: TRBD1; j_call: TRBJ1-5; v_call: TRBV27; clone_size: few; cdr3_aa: CASSSLTGGGQPQHF; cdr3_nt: TGTGCCAGCAGTTCCCTGACAGGGGGTGGTCAGCCCCAGCATTTT
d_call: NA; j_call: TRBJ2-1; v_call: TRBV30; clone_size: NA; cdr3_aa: CAWSKGTLYNEQFF; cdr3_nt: TGTGCCTGGAGTAAGGGGACACTTTACAATGAGCAGTTCTTC
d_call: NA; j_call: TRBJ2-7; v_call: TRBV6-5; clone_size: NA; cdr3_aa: CASSSQWPRDEQYF; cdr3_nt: TGTGCCAGCAGTTCCCAGTGGCCGCGGGATGAGCAGTACTTC
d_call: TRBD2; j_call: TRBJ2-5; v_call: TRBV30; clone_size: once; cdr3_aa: CAWSRWGGQETQYF; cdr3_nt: TGTGCCTGGAGTAGATGGGGGGGGCAAGAGACCCAGTACTTC
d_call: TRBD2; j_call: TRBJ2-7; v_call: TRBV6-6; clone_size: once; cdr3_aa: CASSLTLAGEREQYF; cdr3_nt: TGTGCCAGCAGTCTGACTCTAGCGGGAGAACGGGAGCAGTACTTC
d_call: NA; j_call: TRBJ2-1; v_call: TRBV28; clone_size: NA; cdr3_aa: CASSLYDRGYNEQFF; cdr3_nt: TGTGCCAGCAGTTTATACGATAGGGGCTACAATGAGCAGTTCTTC
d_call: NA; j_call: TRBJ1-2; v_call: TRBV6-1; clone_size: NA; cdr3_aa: CASSERNLALLYGYTF; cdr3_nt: TGTGCCAGCAGTGAAAGGAATTTGGCCCTGTTATATGGCTACACCTTC
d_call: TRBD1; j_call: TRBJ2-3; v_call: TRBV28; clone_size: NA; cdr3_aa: CASSLFGTGGTDTQYF; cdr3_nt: TGTGCCAGCAGTTTATTCGGGACAGGGGGCACAGATACGCAGTATTTT
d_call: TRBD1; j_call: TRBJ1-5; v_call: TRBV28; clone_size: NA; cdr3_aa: CASRLSDRDNQPQHF; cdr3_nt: TGTGCCAGCAGACTCTCGGACAGGGACAATCAGCCCCAGCATTTT
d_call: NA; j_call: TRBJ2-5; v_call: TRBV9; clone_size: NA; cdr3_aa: CASSVGPEEGLSQYF; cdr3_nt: TGTGCCAGCAGCGTAGGTCCAGAAGAGGGCTTGTCCCAGTACTTC
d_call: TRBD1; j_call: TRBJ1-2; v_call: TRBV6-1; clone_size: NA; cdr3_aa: CASSELGTAINYGYTF; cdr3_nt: TGTGCCAGCAGTGAACTCGGGACAGCCATTAACTATGGCTACACCTTC
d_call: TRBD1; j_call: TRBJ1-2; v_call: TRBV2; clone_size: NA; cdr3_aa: CASSRQGWDGYTF; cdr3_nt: TGTGCCAGCAGTCGACAGGGGTGGGATGGCTACACCTTC
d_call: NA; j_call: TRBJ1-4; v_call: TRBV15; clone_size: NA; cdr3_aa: CATSRDVGVYGEKLFF; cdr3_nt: TGTGCCACCAGCAGAGATGTGGGGGTGTACGGTGAAAAACTGTTTTTT
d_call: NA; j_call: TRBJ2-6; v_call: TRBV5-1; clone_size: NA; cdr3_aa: CASSLPGGSGANVLTF; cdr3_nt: TGCGCCAGCAGCCTGCCCGGAGGCTCTGGGGCCAACGTCCTGACTTTC
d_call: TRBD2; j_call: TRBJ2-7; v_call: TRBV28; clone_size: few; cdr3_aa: CASSSPAGITYEQYF; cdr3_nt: TGTGCCAGCAGCAGCCCAGCGGGGATAACCTACGAGCAGTACTTC
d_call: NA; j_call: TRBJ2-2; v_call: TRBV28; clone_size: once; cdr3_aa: CASSWGHANTGELFF; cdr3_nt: TGTGCCAGCAGTTGGGGACACGCGAACACCGGGGAGCTGTTTTTT
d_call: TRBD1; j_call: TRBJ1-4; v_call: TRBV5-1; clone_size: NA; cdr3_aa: CASSFGQGYEKLFF; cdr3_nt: TGCGCCAGCAGCTTCGGACAGGGTTATGAAAAACTGTTTTTT
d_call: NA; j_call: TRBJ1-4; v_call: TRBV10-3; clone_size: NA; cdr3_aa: CAISDARDSNEKLFF; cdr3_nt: TGTGCCATCAGTGATGCTCGGGACTCCAATGAAAAACTGTTTTTT
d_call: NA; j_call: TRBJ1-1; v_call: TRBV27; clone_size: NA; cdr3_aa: CASSLSGAGRAFF; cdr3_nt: TGTGCCAGCAGTTTATCTGGGGCTGGGAGAGCTTTCTTT